The present entry profiles one T cell receptor (beta chain) with its context. TCRdb re-analysed the RT-PCR reads in MiXCR, keeping a single row per CDR3 protein. The sample lists more than 700,000 distinct CDR3 sequences, approximately 22% occurring once. These data come from a study of response to subunit inactivated influenza vaccine. CDR3 length: 15 residues. The V end lost 0 bases, the J end lost 7 bases, and 13 bases lay between the germline ends. CDR1 is MNHEY and CDR2 is SVGEGT in the germline V gene. The clonotype comes from a man aged 45-65 years who received an inactivated influenza vaccine. The sequenced sample was PBMCs from blood, obtained 4 to 6 days after vaccination. This chain joins TRBV6-2 or TRBV6-3 and TRBJ1-5; D possibly corresponds to TRBD1 (6 bases). The CDR3 region has the DNA TGTGCCAGCAGTTACTCCGGGACATCGAGACAGCCCCAGCATTTT. This codes for CASSYSGTSRQPQHF.